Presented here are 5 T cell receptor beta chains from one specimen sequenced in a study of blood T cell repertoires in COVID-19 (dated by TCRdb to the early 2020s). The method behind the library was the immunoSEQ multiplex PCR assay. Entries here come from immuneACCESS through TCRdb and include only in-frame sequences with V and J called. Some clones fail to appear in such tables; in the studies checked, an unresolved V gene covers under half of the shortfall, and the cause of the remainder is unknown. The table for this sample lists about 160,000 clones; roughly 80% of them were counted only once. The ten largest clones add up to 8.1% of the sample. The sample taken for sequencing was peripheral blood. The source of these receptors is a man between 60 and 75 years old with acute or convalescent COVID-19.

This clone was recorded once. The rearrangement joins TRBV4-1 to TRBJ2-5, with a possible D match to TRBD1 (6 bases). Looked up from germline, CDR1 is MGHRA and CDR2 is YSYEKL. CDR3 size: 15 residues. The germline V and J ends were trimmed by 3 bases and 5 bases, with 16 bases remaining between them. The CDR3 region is CASSQIRQDGETQYF. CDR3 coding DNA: TGCGCCAGCAGCCAGATACGACAGGATGGGGAGACCCAGTACTTC.

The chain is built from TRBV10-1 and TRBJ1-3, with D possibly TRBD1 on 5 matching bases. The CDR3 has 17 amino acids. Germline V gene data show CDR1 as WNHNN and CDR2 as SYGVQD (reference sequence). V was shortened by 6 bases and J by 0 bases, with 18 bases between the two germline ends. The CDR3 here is CASSPTRRGCSGNTIYF. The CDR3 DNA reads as TGCGCCAGCAGCCCTACTCGGAGGGGCTGCTCTGGAAACACCATATATTTT.

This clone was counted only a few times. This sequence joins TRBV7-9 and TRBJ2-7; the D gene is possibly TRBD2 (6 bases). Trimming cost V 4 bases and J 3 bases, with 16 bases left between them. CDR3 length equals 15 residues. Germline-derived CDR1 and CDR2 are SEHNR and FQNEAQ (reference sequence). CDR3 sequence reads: CASSWWTGVYYEQYF. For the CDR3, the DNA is TGTGCCAGCAGCTGGTGGACGGGGGTCTACTACGAGCAGTACTTC.

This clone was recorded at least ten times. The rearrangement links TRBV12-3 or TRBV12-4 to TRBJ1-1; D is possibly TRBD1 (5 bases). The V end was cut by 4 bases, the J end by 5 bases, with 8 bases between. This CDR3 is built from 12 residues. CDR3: CASSSQGTEAFF. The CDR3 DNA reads TGTGCCAGCAGTTCCCAGGGTACTGAAGCTTTCTTT.

DNA for the CDR3: TGTGCCAGCAGTGAGCCACAGGGGAAAGTTTCGTACACTGAAGCTTTCTTT. This codes for CASSEPQGKVSYTEAFF. The chain is built from TRBV6-1 and TRBJ1-1; TRBD1 agrees at 7 bases. This CDR3 is built from 17 residues. The germline CDR1 and CDR2 sequences are MNHNS and SASEGT. J was trimmed by 3 bases and V by 3 bases; bases with no gene match: 13.